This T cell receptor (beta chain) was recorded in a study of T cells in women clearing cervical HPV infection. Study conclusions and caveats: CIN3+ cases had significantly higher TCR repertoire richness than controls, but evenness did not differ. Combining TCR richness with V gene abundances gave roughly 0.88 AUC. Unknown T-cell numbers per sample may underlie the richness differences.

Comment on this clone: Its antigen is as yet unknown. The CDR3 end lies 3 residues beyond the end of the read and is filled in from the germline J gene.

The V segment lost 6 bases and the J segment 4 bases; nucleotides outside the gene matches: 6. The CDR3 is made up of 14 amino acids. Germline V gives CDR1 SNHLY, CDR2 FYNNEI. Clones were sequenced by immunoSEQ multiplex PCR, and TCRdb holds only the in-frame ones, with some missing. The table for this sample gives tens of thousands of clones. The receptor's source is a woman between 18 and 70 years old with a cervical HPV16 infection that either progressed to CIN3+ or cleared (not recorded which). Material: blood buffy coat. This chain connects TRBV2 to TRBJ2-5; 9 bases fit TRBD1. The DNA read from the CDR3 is TGTGCCAGCAGACTACAGGGGGCGGGAGAGACC. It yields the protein CASRLQGAGET. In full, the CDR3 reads CASRLQGAGETQYF.